The clone carrying this T cell receptor beta chain was recorded only once. The entry originates in a study of blood T cell repertoires in COVID-19. Study processing details: Estimation of nucleated cell counts was performed using reference gene primer amplification. Assay: immunoSEQ multiplex PCR; the TCRdb copy retains only in-frame clones and omits some. V and J calls and clone size are given by that table; D and trimming were obtained from the DNA. Seen here are a few hundred thousand clones, 92% observed once, and the top ten hold approximately 18%. The sequence was obtained from a young woman who had recovered from COVID-19. The sequenced sample consisted of PBMCs or T cells enriched from blood (not recorded which).

Written as DNA, the CDR3 is TGCGCCAGCAACGATCGGACAGGGGGCAACAATGAGCAGTTCTTC. Residues: CASNDRTGGNNEQFF. The chain couples TRBV5-1 to TRBJ2-1, with TRBD1 matching over 11 bases. The germline V gene encodes CDR1 SGHRS and CDR2 YFSETQ. After removal of 6 bases from V and 5 bases from J, the junction contained 7 bases not matched to a gene. The CDR3 runs to 15 residues.